The T cell receptor (beta chain) described here comes from a study of T cell responses to AZD1222 COVID-19 vaccine. General study points: Donors skewed white British and female; clonal diversity was possibly underestimated. The study found Spike-specific TCR breadth and depth rose after two AZD1222 doses.

V was clipped by 1 base and J by 5 bases; unmatched bases: 7. The CDR3 contains 15 residues. CDR1 and CDR2 (germline): MNHNS, SASEGT. With regard to this clone: Antigen: not known.

TCRdb's table, derived via immunoSEQ multiplex PCR, lists solely in-frame clones and lacks some. Of over 95,000 clones in the sample, approximately 89% are singletons; the top ten hold around 8.3%. The source of this sequence is an adult who received the AZD1222 COVID-19 vaccine. The source material was peripheral blood, sampled 28 days after the second AZD1222 dose. V and J are TRBV6-1 and TRBJ2-7, with 8 nucleotides matching TRBD1. CDR3 DNA sequence: TGTGCCAGCAGTGAAGGATGGACAGGGAGCCACGAGCAGTACTTC. Translation gives CASSEGWTGSHEQYF.